The 30 T cell receptor beta chains reported below all come from one sample, sequenced in a study of shared clonotypes between healthy human individuals. Generated by immunoSEQ multiplex PCR, the TCRdb table keeps only in-frame clones and is missing some. The sample shows 950,000 to 1,300,000 clones, 75% of them seen only once. Sequencing was performed on memory CD4+ T cells sorted from blood. The subset denotes: CD45RA-negative fraction. Receptors originate from a young man in good health.

Many counts were recorded for this clone. The DNA of the CDR3 is TGCGCCAGCAGCTTGTTGGGGTCGGGGGGCTACAATGAGCAGTTCTTC. Residues: CASSLLGSGGYNEQFF. The V and J genes are TRBV5-1 and TRBJ2-1; 7 bases are a match to TRBD2. Losses at the gene ends were 1 base for V and 3 bases for J; bases not matched to a gene: 7. The CDR3 sequence is 16 residues long. Germline V lookup: CDR1 SGHRS, CDR2 YFSETQ.

The chain uses TRBV6-6 and TRBJ2-7; D is undetermined. Between the trimmed V and J ends, which lost 5 bases and 0 bases, there was a span of 14 bases. This CDR3 region has 15 residues. Germline CDR1 MNHNY, CDR2 SVGAGI (reference sequence). CDR3 protein: CASSGRIRSSYEQYF. CDR3 DNA sequence: TGTGCCAGCAGTGGACGGATCCGTAGCTCCTACGAGCAGTACTTC.

This clone was seen many times. The chain has TRBV28 and TRBJ1-1, with unresolved D. Germline loops: CDR1 MDHEN, CDR2 SYDVKM. Trimming left V 6 bases short and J 2 bases short, with 13 bases between. CDR3 size: 14 residues. Here the CDR3 reads CASSALGFNTEAFF. The CDR3 region has the DNA TGTGCCAGCAGCGCCCTCGGTTTTAACACTGAAGCTTTCTTT.

CDR3 nucleotide sequence: TGTGCCAGCAGTGCAGACAGGGCAGGCAATCAGCCCCAGCATTTT. Protein sequence: CASSADRAGNQPQHF. The rearrangement uses TRBV6-1 and TRBJ1-5; 7 positions match TRBD1. Germline CDR1 MNHNS, CDR2 SASEGT. The V gene end was trimmed by 4 bases and the J gene end by 2 bases; junction bases not matched to a gene: 5. The CDR3 length is 15 residues.

Concerning this clone: Within the sample, other DNA sequences also encode this same CDR3. The chain joins TRBV5-1 to TRBJ1-5, with TRBD1 matching 7 bases. This CDR3 has 14 amino acids. V was clipped by 1 base and J by 2 bases; unmatched bases: 0. The germline V gene encodes CDR1 SGHRS and CDR2 YFSETQ. The CDR3 DNA reads TGCGCCAGCAGCTTGACAGGGGGCAATCAGCCCCAGCATTTT. Encoded protein: CASSLTGGNQPQHF.

V usage is TRBV29-1 and J usage is TRBJ2-3; D is unclear. The germline CDR1 and CDR2 sequences are SQVTM and ANQGSEA. CDR3 length: 14 residues. V dropped 6 bases and J dropped 1 base, with 14 bases sitting between them. CDR3 amino acids: CSVISGYGTDTQYF. CDR3 bases: TGCAGCGTGATTTCGGGTTACGGCACAGATACGCAGTATTTT.

The V call is TRBV30, the J call TRBJ2-1; D remains ambiguous. Trimming left V 1 base short and J 8 bases short, with 9 bases between. Per the germline V gene, CDR1 is GTSNPN and CDR2 is SVGIG (reference sequence). CDR3 size: 12 residues. In nucleotides, the CDR3 is TGTGCCTGGAGTGCCCTAGGGCATGAGCAGTTCTTC. This translates into CAWSALGHEQFF.

This clone was counted a few times. The chain employs TRBV21-1 and TRBJ1-5; TRBD1 is the table's D call, not checked against the DNA. TRBV21-1 is classified as a pseudogene. This CDR3 spans 17 amino acids. Written as DNA, the CDR3 is TGTGCCAGCAGCAAAGCGGTTGGGACAGGGGGCAATCAGCCCCAGCATTTT. Translated: CASSKAVGTGGNQPQHF.

The rearrangement uses TRBV2 and TRBJ2-5, with 8 bases fitting TRBD2. CDR1 SNHLY and CDR2 FYNNEI come from the germline V gene. The V and J ends lost 8 bases and 4 bases, in that order; junction bases with no gene match: 6. This CDR3 spans 13 amino acids. Here the CDR3 DNA reads TGTGCCAGCCAGAGCGGGAGAGGAGAGACCCAGTACTTC. Amino acid sequence: CASQSGRGETQYF.

The sample holds a few counts of this clone. The gene calls are TRBV27 and TRBJ1-5, with TRBD1 matching over 10 bases. Germline V gene lookup returns CDR1 MNHEY and CDR2 SMNVEV (reference sequence). V trimming: 5 bases; J trimming: 4 bases; junction bases outside the gene matches: 5. The CDR3 sequence is 15 residues long. The CDR3 reads CASSSRTGGNQPQHF. DNA of the CDR3: TGTGCCAGCAGTAGTCGGACAGGGGGGAATCAGCCCCAGCATTTT.

The V and J genes are TRBV10-3 and TRBJ1-5; 11 bases are shared with TRBD1. Germline V gene data show CDR1 as ENHRY and CDR2 as SYGVKD. The CDR3 sequence is 16 residues long. The V gene end was trimmed by 3 bases and the J gene end by 2 bases; junction bases not matched to a gene: 3. The DNA for the CDR3 is TGTGCCATCAGTGACCCGGGACAGGGGGGCAATCAGCCCCAGCATTTT. It codes for CAISDPGQGGNQPQHF.

For this clone: Other DNA sequences in the same sample also yield this CDR3. V usage is TRBV5-6 and J usage is TRBJ2-5; the D is unclear. This CDR3 region has 14 residues. CDR1 and CDR2 from the germline V gene are SGHDT and YYEEEE. The germline V and J ends were trimmed by 4 bases and 2 bases, with 12 bases remaining between them. This CDR3 reads CASSLGRLQETQYF. The CDR3 coding sequence is TGTGCCAGCAGCCTCGGACGGCTACAAGAGACCCAGTACTTC.

The rearrangement joins TRBV11-2 to TRBJ2-7; possible D gene TRBD1, 6 bases. V lost 0 bases, J lost 9 bases, and 12 bases lay in between. CDR1 is SGHAT, CDR2 FQNNGV, per germline. The CDR3 has 13 residues. The CDR3 coding sequence is TGTGCCAGCAGCTTAGAGACAGGCCTTGGGCAGTACTTC. As protein: CASSLETGLGQYF.

A note on this clone: A junction end diverges from the germline sequence, so it may reflect a read error. V and J are TRBV7-2 and TRBJ2-7; 11 bases match TRBD2. Germline V gene sequence: CDR1 SGHTA, CDR2 FQGNSA. The CDR3 length is 16 residues. The CDR3 coding sequence is TGTGCCAGCAGCGTAGCCGGGACTAGCGGCTCCTACGAGCAGTACTTC. Translating it yields CASSVAGTSGSYEQYF.

This sequence joins TRBV19 and TRBJ1-1; 8 bases are a match to TRBD1. Losses at the gene ends were 8 bases for V and 8 bases for J; bases not matched to a gene: 10. Germline loops: CDR1 LNHDA, CDR2 SQIVND (reference sequence). The CDR3 is made up of 13 amino acids. CDR3 DNA: TGTGCCAGTCACCGGGACAGGCTCTCGGAAGCTTTCTTT. This translates into CASHRDRLSEAFF.

For the CDR3, the DNA is TGTGCCAGCAGCGGTGTAGGAAGTAGCAGGAACACTGAAGCTTTCTTT. The encoded protein is CASSGVGSSRNTEAFF. The V gene is TRBV2, the J gene TRBJ1-1; D unresolved. V was shortened by 6 bases and J by 1 base, with 18 bases between the two germline ends. Germline V gene lookup returns CDR1 SNHLY and CDR2 FYNNEI. The CDR3 is 16 amino acids.

This clone came up a few times. The same CDR3 arises from other DNA sequences in this sample as well. This chain uses TRBV18 with TRBJ2-3; D is tentatively TRBD1 or TRBD2 (5 bases each). The ends were cut back, 6 bases at V and 6 bases at J, with 10 bases in the middle. CDR1 and CDR2 (germline): KGHSH, LQKENI. The CDR3 sequence is 12 residues long. CDR3 sequence (DNA): TGTGCCAGCTCTCCGGGGCTGGATACGCAGTATTTT. Its protein product is CASSPGLDTQYF.

V and J are TRBV5-4 and TRBJ2-1; TRBD1 aligns across 10 bases. J lost 8 bases, V lost 4 bases, and 9 bases had no gene match. Germline V CDR1 and CDR2: SGHNT, YYREEE (reference sequence). This CDR3 contains 15 residues. The CDR3 DNA follows: TGTGCCAGCAGCAATGACAGGGGGCGGGTGGATGAGCAGTTCTTC. This encodes CASSNDRGRVDEQFF.

This rearrangement joins TRBV4-1 to TRBJ1-1, with D unclear. With 3 bases removed from V and 1 base from J, the gap between germline ends came to 9 bases. Germline-derived CDR1 and CDR2 are MGHRA and YSYEKL. The CDR3 is 14 amino acids. CDR3 DNA sequence: TGCGCCAGCAGCCACGAGGGCCCGAACACTGAAGCTTTCTTT. Amino acids: CASSHEGPNTEAFF.

The genes are TRBV10-3 and TRBJ2-3; the match to TRBD1 covers 9 bases. With 3 bases clipped from V and 2 bases from J, the junction kept 6 bases outside the gene matches. This CDR3 has 16 residues. Germline CDR1 reads ENHRY; CDR2 reads SYGVKD. The CDR3 nucleotides are TGTGCCATCAGTGATACCGGGACAGGGTACACAGATACGCAGTATTTT. Translated: CAISDTGTGYTDTQYF.

The rearrangement joins TRBV5-4 to TRBJ1-1, with D unclear. The CDR3 runs to 14 residues. Germline assignment: CDR1 SGHNT and CDR2 YYREEE (reference sequence). V lost 4 bases to trimming and J lost 0 bases, with 10 bases between them. This CDR3 is CASSLPGLNTEAFF. The CDR3 DNA reads TGTGCCAGCAGCCTCCCGGGTTTGAACACTGAAGCTTTCTTT.

V is TRBV6-5 and J is TRBJ2-5; unclear D gene. Germline V gives CDR1 MNHEY, CDR2 SVGAGI. Trimming took off 5 bases at V and 5 bases at J, with 15 bases between the two ends. The CDR3 runs 14 residues. CDR3 amino acids: CASSLVLALETQYF. The CDR3 DNA reads as TGTGCCAGCAGTCTTGTGTTGGCTTTGGAGACCCAGTACTTC.

J is TRBJ2-7 and V is TRBV7-6; 8 bases agree with TRBD2. V gave up 4 bases and J gave up 4 bases; unmatched junction bases: 9. This CDR3 has 15 residues. Germline lookup yields CDR1 SGHVS and CDR2 FNYEAQ. The CDR3 DNA is TGTGCCAGCAGCTCCCGGGGGGGGTCACAATACGAGCAGTACTTC. The encoded protein is CASSSRGGSQYEQYF.

The chain combines TRBV28 with TRBJ1-2; no reliable D call. The V end was cut by 7 bases, the J end by 4 bases, with 19 bases between. Germline V lookup: CDR1 MDHEN, CDR2 SYDVKM. CDR3 size: 15 residues. CDR3 region: CASKIDPYKGYGYTF. DNA of the CDR3: TGTGCCAGCAAAATAGACCCTTATAAGGGCTATGGCTACACCTTC.

The rearrangement links TRBV5-1 to TRBJ2-7, with 9 bases matching TRBD2. Trimming at V came to 5 bases and at J to 0 bases, leaving 6 bases not matched to a gene. Germline loops: CDR1 SGHRS, CDR2 YFSETQ. The CDR3 totals 15 residues. CDR3 region: CASRLSGGSSYEQYF. The CDR3 coding sequence is TGCGCCAGCAGATTAAGCGGGGGGTCCTCCTACGAGCAGTACTTC.

This clone was counted a few times. The rearrangement uses TRBV19 and TRBJ1-2, with 10 bases lining up with TRBD1. The junction had 4 bases not matched to a gene; V was cut back by 3 bases and J by 6 bases. This CDR3 has 14 amino acids. The germline gives CDR1 LNHDA, CDR2 SQIVND (reference sequence). CDR3 loop: CASSMTGGYDGYTF. The CDR3 DNA reads TGTGCCAGTAGTATGACAGGGGGCTACGATGGCTACACCTTC.

Points on this clone: A read error may explain this, as a much larger clone is one base away. Other DNA sequences in the same sample also yield this CDR3. The chain is built from TRBV2 and TRBJ2-7; 7 bases are a match to TRBD1. Germline V gene sequence: CDR1 SNHLY, CDR2 FYNNEI. The V and J ends lost 1 base and 2 bases, in that order; junction bases with no gene match: 2. This CDR3 has 14 residues. The chain's CDR3 is CASSEEGGPYEQYF. In DNA form, the CDR3 reads TGTGCCAGCAGTGAAGAAGGGGGCCCCTACGAGCAGTACTTC. The entire variable domain, with the rest obtained from reference TRBV2 and TRBJ2-7, is as follows: EPEVTQTPSHQVTQMGQEVILRCVPISNHLYFYWYRQILGQKVEFLVSFYNNEISEKSEIFDDQFSVERPDGSNFTLKIRSTKLEDSAMYFCASSEEGGPYEQYFGPGTRLTVT.

This clone showed up just a few times. Different DNA sequences within this sample yield the same CDR3. This chain uses TRBV6-5 with TRBJ1-2; TRBD1 is a possible D gene (6 bases). Trimming removed 0 bases from V and 0 bases from J, with 8 bases in between. Germline V gene lookup returns CDR1 MNHEY and CDR2 SVGAGI. This CDR3 has 15 amino acids. This CDR3 is CASSYSGTTNYGYTF. DNA of the CDR3: TGTGCCAGCAGTTACTCTGGGACAACTAACTATGGCTACACCTTC.

The rearrangement uses TRBV7-9 and TRBJ1-2; no reliable D call. Germline loops: CDR1 SEHNR, CDR2 FQNEAQ (reference sequence). The germline V and J ends were trimmed by 1 base and 4 bases, with 7 bases remaining between them. The CDR3 covers 13 residues. The CDR3 loop reads CASSLEHGYGYTF. The CDR3 DNA reads as TGTGCCAGCAGCTTAGAACATGGCTATGGCTACACCTTC. Filled out from reference TRBV7-9 and TRBJ1-2, the complete variable domain reads DTGVSQNPRHKITKRGQNVTFRCDPISEHNRLYWYRQTLGQGPEFLTYFQNEAQLEKSRLLSDRFSAERPKGSFSTLEIQRTEQGDSAMYLCASSLEHGYGYTFGSGTRLTVV.

The genes are TRBV2 and TRBJ2-7; possible D gene TRBD1, 6 bases. Deletions cut 11 bases from V and 2 bases from J, with 16 bases between. This CDR3 has 13 amino acids. Germline assignment: CDR1 SNHLY and CDR2 FYNNEI. The CDR3 spells CAVRTDTTYEQYF. The CDR3 DNA reads TGTGCCGTCCGGACAGACACTACCTACGAGCAGTACTTC. The full variable domain, with the rest looked up from reference TRBV2 and TRBJ2-7, is EPEVTQTPSHQVTQMGQEVILRCVPISNHLYFYWYRQILGQKVEFLVSFYNNEISEKSEIFDDQFSVERPDGSNFTLKIRSTKLEDSAMYFCAVRTDTTYEQYFGPGTRLTVT.